The sequence of this TCR beta chain was determined in a study of cytomegalovirus exposure and HLA in healthy donors. As concerns this clone: Its matching antigen is unknown. This CDR3 is also generated by other DNA sequences in the sample.

Study-level points and caveats: Highest at DRB1 and lowest at HLA-C, TCR association rates differed among HLA loci in a later analysis.

With 2 bases clipped from V and 4 bases from J, the junction kept 0 bases outside the gene matches. Germline V gene sequence: CDR1 KGHSH, CDR2 LQKENI. This CDR3 has 13 residues. The study ran its PCR with 60 Vbeta and 13 Jbeta primers. Sequenced by immunoSEQ multiplex PCR; TCRdb stores in-frame clones only, minus some. Here the sample spans under 150,000 clones, over 70% being singletons. This receptor was taken from a woman in her sixties in good health and CMV-seropositive. Sample: PBMCs. The V and J genes are TRBV18 and TRBJ1-1; TRBD1 aligns across 8 bases. The DNA for the CDR3 is TGTGCCAGCTCACCAACAGGGGGCACTGAAGCTTTCTTT. It codes for CASSPTGGTEAFF.